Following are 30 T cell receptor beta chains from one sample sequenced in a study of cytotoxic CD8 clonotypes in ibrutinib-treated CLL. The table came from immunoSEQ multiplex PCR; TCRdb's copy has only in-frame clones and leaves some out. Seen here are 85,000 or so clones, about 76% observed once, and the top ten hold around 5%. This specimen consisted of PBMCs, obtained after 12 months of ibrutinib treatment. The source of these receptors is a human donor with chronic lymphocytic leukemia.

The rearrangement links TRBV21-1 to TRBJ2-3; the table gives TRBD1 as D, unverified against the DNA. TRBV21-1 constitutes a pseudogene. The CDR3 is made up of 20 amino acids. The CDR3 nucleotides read TGTGCCAGCAACCCCCCCCCGGGGACAGGGGGGGACGGCGACACAGATACGCAGTATTTT. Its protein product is CASNPPPGTGGDGDTDTQYF.

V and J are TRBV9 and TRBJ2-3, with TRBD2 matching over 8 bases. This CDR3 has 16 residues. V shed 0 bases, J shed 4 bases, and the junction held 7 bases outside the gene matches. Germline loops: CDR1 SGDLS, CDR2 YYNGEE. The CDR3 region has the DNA TGTGCCAGCAGCGTAGGCCCAGCGGGAGTGTCAGATACGCAGTATTTT. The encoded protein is CASSVGPAGVSDTQYF.

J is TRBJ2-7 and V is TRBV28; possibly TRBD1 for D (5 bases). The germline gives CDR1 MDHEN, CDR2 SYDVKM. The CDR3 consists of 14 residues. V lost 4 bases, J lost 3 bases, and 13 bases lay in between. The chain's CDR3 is CASSWAGWVYEQYF. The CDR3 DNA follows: TGTGCCAGCAGTTGGGCAGGGTGGGTCTACGAGCAGTACTTC.

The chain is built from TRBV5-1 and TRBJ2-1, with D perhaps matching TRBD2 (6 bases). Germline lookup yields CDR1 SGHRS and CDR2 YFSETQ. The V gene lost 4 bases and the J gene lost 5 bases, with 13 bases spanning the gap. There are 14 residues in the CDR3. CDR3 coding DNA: TGCGCCAGCAGCACCCGGGACTTAGACAATGAGCAGTTCTTC. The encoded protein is CASSTRDLDNEQFF.

DNA of the CDR3: TGTGCCATCGGTTCTAGCGGGGGGGCCAACACCGGGGAGCTGTTTTTT. It is translated as CAIGSSGGANTGELFF. The chain is built from TRBV10-3 and TRBJ2-2; 12 bases are a match to TRBD2. V was pared by 8 bases and J by 2 bases, with 6 bases of the junction left unmatched. Per germline, CDR1 ENHRY and CDR2 SYGVKD. This CDR3 contains 16 residues.

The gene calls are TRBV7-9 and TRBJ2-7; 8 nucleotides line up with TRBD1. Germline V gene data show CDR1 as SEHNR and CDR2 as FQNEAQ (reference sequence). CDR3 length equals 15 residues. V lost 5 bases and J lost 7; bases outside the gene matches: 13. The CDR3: CASSPRTGLSLEQYF. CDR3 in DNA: TGTGCCAGCAGCCCCCGGACAGGGCTCTCTTTAGAGCAGTACTTC. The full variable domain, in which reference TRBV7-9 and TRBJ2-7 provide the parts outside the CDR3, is DTGVSQNPRHKITKRGQNVTFRCDPISEHNRLYWYRQTLGQGPEFLTYFQNEAQLEKSRLLSDRFSAERPKGSFSTLEIQRTEQGDSAMYLCASSPRTGLSLEQYFGPGTRLTVT.

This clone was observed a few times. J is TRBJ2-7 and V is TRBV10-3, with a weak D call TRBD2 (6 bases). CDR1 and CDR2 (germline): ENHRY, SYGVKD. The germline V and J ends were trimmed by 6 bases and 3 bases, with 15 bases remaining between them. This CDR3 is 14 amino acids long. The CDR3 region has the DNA TGTGCCATCAGGGGCAGGGAGGAAGGCTACGAGCAGTACTTC. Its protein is CAIRGREEGYEQYF.

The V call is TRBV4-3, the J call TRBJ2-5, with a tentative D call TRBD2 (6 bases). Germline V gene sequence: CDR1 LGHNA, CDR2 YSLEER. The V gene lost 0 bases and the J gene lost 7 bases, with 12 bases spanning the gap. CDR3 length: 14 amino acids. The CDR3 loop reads CASSQDWQGGTQYF. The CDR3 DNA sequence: TGCGCCAGCAGCCAAGATTGGCAGGGAGGGACCCAGTACTTC.

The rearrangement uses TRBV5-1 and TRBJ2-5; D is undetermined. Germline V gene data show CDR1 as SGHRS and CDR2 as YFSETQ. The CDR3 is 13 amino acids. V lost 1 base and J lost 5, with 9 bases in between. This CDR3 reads CASSLSAGETQYF. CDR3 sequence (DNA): TGCGCCAGCAGCTTGTCGGCCGGTGAGACCCAGTACTTC.

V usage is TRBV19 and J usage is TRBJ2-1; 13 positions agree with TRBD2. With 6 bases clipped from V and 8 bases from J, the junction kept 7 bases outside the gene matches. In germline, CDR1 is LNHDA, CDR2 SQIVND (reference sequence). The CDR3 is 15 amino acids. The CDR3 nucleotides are TGTGCCAGTAGGCCCACTAGCGGGAGGGTCGATGAGCAGTTCTTC. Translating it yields CASRPTSGRVDEQFF.

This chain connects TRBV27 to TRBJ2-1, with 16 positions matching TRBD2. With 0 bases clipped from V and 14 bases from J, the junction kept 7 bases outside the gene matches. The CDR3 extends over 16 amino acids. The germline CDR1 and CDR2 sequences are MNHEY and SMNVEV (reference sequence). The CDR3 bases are TGTGCCAGCAGTTTATCGGGGACTAGCGGGAGGGCCCGGGAGTTCTTC. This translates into CASSLSGTSGRAREFF.

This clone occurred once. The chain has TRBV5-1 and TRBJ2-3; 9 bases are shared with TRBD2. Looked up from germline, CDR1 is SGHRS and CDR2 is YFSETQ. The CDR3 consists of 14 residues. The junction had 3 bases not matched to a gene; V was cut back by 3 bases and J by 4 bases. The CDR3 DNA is TGCGCCAGCAGCTCCGGCGGGGGGGCAGATACGCAGTATTTT. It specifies CASSSGGGADTQYF.

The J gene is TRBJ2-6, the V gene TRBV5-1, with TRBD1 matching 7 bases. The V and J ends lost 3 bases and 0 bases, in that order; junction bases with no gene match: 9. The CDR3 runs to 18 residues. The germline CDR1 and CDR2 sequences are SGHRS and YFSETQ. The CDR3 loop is CASSSMTGLSSGANVLTF. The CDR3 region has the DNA TGCGCCAGCAGCTCAATGACAGGGTTAAGCTCTGGGGCCAACGTCCTGACTTTC.

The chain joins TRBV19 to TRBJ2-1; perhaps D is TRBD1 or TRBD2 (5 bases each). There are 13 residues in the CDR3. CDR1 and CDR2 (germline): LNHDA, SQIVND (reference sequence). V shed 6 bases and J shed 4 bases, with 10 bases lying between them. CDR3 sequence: CASSPGAYNEQFF. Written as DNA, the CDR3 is TGTGCCAGTAGCCCCGGGGCTTACAATGAGCAGTTCTTC.

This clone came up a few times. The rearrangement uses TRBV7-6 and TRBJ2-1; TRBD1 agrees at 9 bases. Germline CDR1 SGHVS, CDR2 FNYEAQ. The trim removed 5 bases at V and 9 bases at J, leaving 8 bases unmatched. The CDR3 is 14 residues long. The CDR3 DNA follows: TGTGCCAGCAGCACCCACAGGGGGCGAATTGAGCAGTTCTTC. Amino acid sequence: CASSTHRGRIEQFF.

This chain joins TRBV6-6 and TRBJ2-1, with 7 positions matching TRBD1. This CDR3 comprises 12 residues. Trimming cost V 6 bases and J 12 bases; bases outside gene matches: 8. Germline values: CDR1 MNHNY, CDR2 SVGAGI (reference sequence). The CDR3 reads CASSPPTGVQFF. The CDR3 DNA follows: TGTGCCAGCAGCCCCCCAACAGGGGTGCAGTTCTTC.

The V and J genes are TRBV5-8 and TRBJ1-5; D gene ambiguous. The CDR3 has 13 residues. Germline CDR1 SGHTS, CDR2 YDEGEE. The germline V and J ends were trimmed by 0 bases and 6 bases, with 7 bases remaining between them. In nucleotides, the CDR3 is TGTGCCAGCAGCTTGGTGGCAGCTCAGCCCCAGCATTTT. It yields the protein CASSLVAAQPQHF.

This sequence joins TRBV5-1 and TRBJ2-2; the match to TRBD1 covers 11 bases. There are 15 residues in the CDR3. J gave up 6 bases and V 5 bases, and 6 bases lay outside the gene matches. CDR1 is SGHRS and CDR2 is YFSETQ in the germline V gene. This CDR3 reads CASRPGQGAAGELFF. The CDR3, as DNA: TGCGCCAGCAGGCCCGGACAGGGGGCGGCCGGGGAGCTGTTTTTT.

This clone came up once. The CDR3 coding sequence is TGTGCCAGCAGTTACGGGACGGAGCAGTACTTC. This gives the protein CASSYGTEQYF. The gene calls are TRBV6-5 and TRBJ2-7; D could derive from TRBD1 or TRBD2 (5 bases each). This CDR3 has 11 amino acids. V gave up 2 bases and J gave up 7 bases, with 6 bases separating them. Germline V gene sequence: CDR1 MNHEY, CDR2 SVGAGI.

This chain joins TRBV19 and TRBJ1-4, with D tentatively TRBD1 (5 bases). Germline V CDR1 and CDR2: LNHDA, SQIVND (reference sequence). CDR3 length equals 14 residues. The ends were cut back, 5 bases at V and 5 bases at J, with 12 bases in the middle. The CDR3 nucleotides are TGTGCCAGTAGTCCCGGGACGGACAATGAAAAACTGTTTTTT. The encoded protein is CASSPGTDNEKLFF.

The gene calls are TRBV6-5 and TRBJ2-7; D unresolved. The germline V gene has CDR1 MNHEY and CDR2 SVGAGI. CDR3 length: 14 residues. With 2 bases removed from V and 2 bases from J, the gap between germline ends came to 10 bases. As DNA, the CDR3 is TGTGCCAGCAGTTACGCCCTGGGCGCCTACGAGCAGTACTTC. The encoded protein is CASSYALGAYEQYF.

CDR3 loop: CASSLGGLRGEKLFF. Here the CDR3 DNA reads TGTGCCAGCAGCTTGGGCGGACTAAGGGGTGAAAAACTGTTTTTT. This chain connects TRBV7-2 to TRBJ1-4, with a tentative D call TRBD1 (5 bases). V was shortened by 3 bases and J by 7 bases, with 15 bases between the two germline ends. Germline assignment: CDR1 SGHTA and CDR2 FQGNSA. The CDR3 is made up of 15 amino acids. Together with reference TRBV7-2 and TRBJ1-4, the CDR3 gives the full variable domain: GAGVSQSPSNKVTEKGKDVELRCDPISGHTALYWYRQSLGQGLEFLIYFQGNSAPDKSGLPSDRFSAERTGGSVSTLTIQRTQQEDSAVYLCASSLGGLRGEKLFFGSGTQLSVL.

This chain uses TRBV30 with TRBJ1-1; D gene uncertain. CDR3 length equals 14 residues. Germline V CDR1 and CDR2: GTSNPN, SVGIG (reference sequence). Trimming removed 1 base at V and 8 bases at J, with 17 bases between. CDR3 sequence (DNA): TGTGCCTGGAGTGGGAGGGCAGGCCGATACGAAGCTTTCTTT. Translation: CAWSGRAGRYEAFF. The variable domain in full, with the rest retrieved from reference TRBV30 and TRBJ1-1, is SQTIHQWPATLVQPVGSPLSLECTVEGTSNPNLYWYRQAAGRGLQLLFYSVGIGQISSEVPQNLSASRPQDRQFILSSKKLLLSDSGFYLCAWSGRAGRYEAFFGQGTRLTVV.

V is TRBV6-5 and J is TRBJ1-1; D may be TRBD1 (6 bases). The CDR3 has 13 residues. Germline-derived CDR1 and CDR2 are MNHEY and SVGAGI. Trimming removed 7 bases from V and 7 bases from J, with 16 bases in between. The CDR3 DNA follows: TGTGCCAGCACCGGGGGCCGGAGAAGTGAAGCTTTCTTT. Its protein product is CASTGGRRSEAFF.

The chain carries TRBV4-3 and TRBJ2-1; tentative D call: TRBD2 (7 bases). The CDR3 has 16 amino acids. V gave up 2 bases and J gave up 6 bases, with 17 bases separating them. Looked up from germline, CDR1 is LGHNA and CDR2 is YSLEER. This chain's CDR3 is CASSQRGGAVGNEQFF. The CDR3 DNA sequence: TGCGCCAGCAGCCAAAGGGGGGGGGCAGTTGGCAATGAGCAGTTCTTC.

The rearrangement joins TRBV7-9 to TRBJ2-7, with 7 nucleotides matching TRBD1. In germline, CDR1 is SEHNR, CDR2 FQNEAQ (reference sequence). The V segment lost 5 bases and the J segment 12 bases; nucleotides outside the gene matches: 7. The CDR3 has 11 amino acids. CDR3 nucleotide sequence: TGTGCCAGCAGCGACAGGGAAGTTCCGTACTTC. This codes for CASSDREVPYF.

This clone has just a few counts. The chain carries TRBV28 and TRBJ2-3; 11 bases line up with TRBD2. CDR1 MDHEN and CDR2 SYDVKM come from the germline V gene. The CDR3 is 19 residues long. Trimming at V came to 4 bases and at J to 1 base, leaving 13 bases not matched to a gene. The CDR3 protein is CASSSRPTGLAGRTDTQYF. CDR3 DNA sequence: TGTGCCAGCAGTTCCCGACCCACCGGACTAGCGGGTCGCACAGATACGCAGTATTTT.

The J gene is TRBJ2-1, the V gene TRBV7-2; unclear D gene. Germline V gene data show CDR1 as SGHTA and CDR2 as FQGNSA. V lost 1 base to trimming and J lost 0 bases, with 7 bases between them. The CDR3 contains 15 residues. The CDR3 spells CASSLGSSSYNEQFF. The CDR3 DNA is TGTGCCAGCAGCTTAGGGTCGAGCTCCTACAATGAGCAGTTCTTC. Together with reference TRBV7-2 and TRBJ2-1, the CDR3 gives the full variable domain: GAGVSQSPSNKVTEKGKDVELRCDPISGHTALYWYRQSLGQGLEFLIYFQGNSAPDKSGLPSDRFSAERTGGSVSTLTIQRTQQEDSAVYLCASSLGSSSYNEQFFGPGTRLTVL.

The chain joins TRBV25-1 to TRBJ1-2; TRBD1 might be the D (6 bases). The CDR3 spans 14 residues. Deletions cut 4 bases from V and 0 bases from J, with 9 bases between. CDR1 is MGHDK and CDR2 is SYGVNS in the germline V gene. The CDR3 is CASSGAGANYGYTF. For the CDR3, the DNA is TGTGCCAGCAGTGGGGCAGGGGCTAACTATGGCTACACCTTC.

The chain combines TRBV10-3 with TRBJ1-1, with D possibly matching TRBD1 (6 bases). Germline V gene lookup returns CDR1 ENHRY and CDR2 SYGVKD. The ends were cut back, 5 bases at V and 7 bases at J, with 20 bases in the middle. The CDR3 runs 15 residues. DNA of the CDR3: TGTGCCATCAGTCCCGGGGTGAGGGGGACCCGTGAAGCTTTCTTT. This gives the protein CAISPGVRGTREAFF.